The clone carrying this T cell receptor (beta chain) was counted at least ten times. Its antigen remains unknown. The source of the sample is a study of T-cell reconstitution after alpha-beta-depleted transplantation in children. V shed 6 bases, J shed 9 bases, and the junction held 2 bases outside the gene matches. This CDR3 is 10 amino acids long. Germline CDR1 DFQATT, CDR2 SNEGSKA (reference sequence). Study results and caveats: The study traced high day-60 TCRbeta diversity in some patients to surviving recipient T cells and thymic progenitors. Among T cells one year after transplant, newly produced cells accounted for most counts and diversity. Reported findings indicate that, about two months after transplant, alpha-beta T cells came from several hundred expanded clones, which were derived from non-depleted graft cells.

Unique molecular identifiers were built into the TCRbeta library. TCRdb recomputed calls from the PCR reads with MiXCR, one row per CDR3 protein. Of 580,000 or so distinct CDR3 sequences listed, approximately 22% were seen once; the top ten hold 12% to 15%. The sequence derives from a boy under two years old who had a stem cell transplant for acute myeloid leukemia, so the T cells may come from the graft donor. Sequencing used PBMCs, mostly from graft donor cells, obtained 360 days after TCRalphabeta/CD19-depleted stem cell transplant. V gene TRBV20-1 combines with J gene TRBJ2-1; TRBD2 agrees at 7 bases. DNA of the CDR3: TGCAGTGCCACGGGGGGTGAGCAGTTCTTC. The encoded protein is CSATGGEQFF.